Listed below are T cell receptor beta chains from one sample, sequenced in a study of cytomegalovirus exposure and HLA in healthy donors. TCRdb's copy holds only in-frame clones and misses some; the assay was immunoSEQ multiplex PCR. The sample includes 310,000 or so clones, approximately 90% seen only once; the top ten take roughly 2.1%. The sample taken for sequencing was PBMCs. The origin of the receptors is a woman between 18 and 30 years old in good health and CMV-seronegative. The CDR3 runs from the conserved cysteine through the conserved F or W. Each record gives: CDR3 protein, CDR3 DNA, clone size, V gene, D gene, J gene, CDR3 length. D genes are given only for firm matches. Expanded clones get a size class; other rows say once, few or many, or leave the size out.

CASSYVPGEAFF	TGTGCCAGCAGTTACGTCCCGGGAGAAGCTTTCTTT	NA	TRBV6-6	NA	TRBJ1-1	12
CASSPRHANQPQHF	TGTGCCAGCAGCCCGAGACACGCTAATCAGCCCCAGCATTTT	NA	TRBV5-5	NA	TRBJ1-5	14
CASSTGGGTGELFF	TGTGCCAGCAGTACAGGGGGTGGTACCGGGGAGCTGTTTTTT	once	TRBV27	TRBD1	TRBJ2-2	14
CASSLATGVNSGNTIYF	TGTGCCAGCAGCTTAGCAACAGGGGTAAACTCTGGAAACACCATATATTTT	NA	TRBV7-9	TRBD1	TRBJ1-3	17
CATSRGGTGNQPQHF	TGTGCCACCAGCAGAGGTGGTACAGGGAATCAGCCCCAGCATTTT	NA	TRBV15	NA	TRBJ1-5	15
CASSYVGGGEQYF	TGTGCCAGCAGTTATGTCGGGGGTGGGGAGCAGTACTTC	NA	TRBV2	NA	TRBJ2-7	13
CASSQLRLAASGHNTGELFF	TGTGCCAGCAGCCAACTGAGGCTAGCGGCCTCCGGACATAACACCGGGGAGCTGTTTTTT	NA	TRBV7-6	TRBD2	TRBJ2-2	20
CAWGSGTGVYGYTF	TGTGCCTGGGGATCCGGGACAGGGGTTTATGGCTACACCTTC	few	TRBV30	TRBD1	TRBJ1-2	14
CAGPWASSTDTQYF	TGTGCCGGCCCTTGGGCCTCTAGCACAGATACGCAGTATTTT	few	TRBV2	NA	TRBJ2-3	14
CATSRGVGQPTYNEQFF	TGTGCCACCAGCAGAGGGGTGGGCCAGCCTACCTACAATGAGCAGTTCTTC	NA	TRBV15	NA	TRBJ2-1	17
CASSLSGGHSYEQYF	TGTGCCAGCAGTTTAAGCGGTGGTCACTCCTACGAGCAGTACTTC	NA	TRBV28	NA	TRBJ2-7	15
CASSRGRRDSTEAFF	TGTGCCAGCAGCCGAGGGAGGAGGGATTCGACTGAAGCTTTCTTT	once	TRBV7-8	NA	TRBJ1-1	15
CASGLEDFTDTQYF	TGCGCCAGCGGCCTTGAGGATTTCACAGATACGCAGTATTTT	NA	TRBV5-1	NA	TRBJ2-3	14
CASSYSEGANYGYTF	TGTGCCAGCAGTTACTCGGAGGGGGCGAACTATGGCTACACCTTC	NA	TRBV6-5	TRBD1	TRBJ1-2	15
CASSQDKAGDTQYF	TGTGCCAGCAGCCAAGATAAGGCGGGAGATACGCAGTATTTT	NA	TRBV4-2	NA	TRBJ2-3	14
CASSQEERGYNYGYTF	TGCGCCAGCAGCCAAGAAGAAAGGGGATACAACTATGGCTACACCTTC	NA	TRBV4-1	NA	TRBJ1-2	16
CAISDRESSNQPQHF	TGTGCCATTTCGGACAGGGAAAGTAGCAATCAGCCCCAGCATTTT	NA	TRBV10-3	TRBD1	TRBJ1-5	15
CASRSGTGRYEQYF	TGTGCCAGCAGGTCCGGGACAGGGCGCTACGAGCAGTACTTC	NA	TRBV5-6	TRBD1	TRBJ2-7	14
CSVEVRAGEQYF	TGCAGCGTTGAGGTCAGGGCCGGCGAGCAGTACTTC	few	TRBV29-1	NA	TRBJ2-7	12
CASSQESGGTYEQYF	TGCGCCAGCAGCCAAGAAAGCGGGGGTACCTACGAGCAGTACTTC	once	TRBV4-1	TRBD2	TRBJ2-7	15
CASSYSAGGTEAFF	TGTGCCAGCAGTTACTCGGCGGGAGGAACTGAAGCTTTCTTT	NA	TRBV6-6	NA	TRBJ1-1	14
CASSPGTPYNEQFF	TGTGCCAGCTCGCCCGGGACTCCCTACAATGAGCAGTTCTTC	NA	TRBV18	NA	TRBJ2-1	14
CASSLVYSNNQPQHF	TGTGCCAGCAGCTTAGTTTACAGCAACAATCAGCCCCAGCATTTT	NA	TRBV11-3	NA	TRBJ1-5	15
CASSFQTTNTGELFF	TGCGCCAGCAGCTTTCAGACTACTAACACCGGGGAGCTGTTTTTT	NA	TRBV5-1	NA	TRBJ2-2	15
CASSREQDAGSPQHF	TGTGCCAGCAGCCGAGAACAGGATGCAGGTTCGCCCCAGCATTTT	NA	TRBV6-6	NA	TRBJ1-5	15
CASSHTGTGGFEQYF	TGCGCCAGCAGCCACACCGGGACAGGGGGGTTCGAGCAGTACTTC	NA	TRBV4-1	TRBD1	TRBJ2-7	15
CAWSVGLAGGDEQFF	TGTGCCTGGAGTGTAGGGCTGGCGGGGGGCGATGAGCAGTTCTTC	NA	TRBV30	TRBD2	TRBJ2-1	15
CSVGEGDRDSNTEAFF	TGCAGCGTTGGAGAGGGAGACAGGGACTCGAACACTGAAGCTTTCTTT	NA	TRBV29-1	TRBD1	TRBJ1-1	16
CASFWLDREDYGYTF	TGTGCCAGCTTTTGGCTTGACAGGGAGGACTATGGCTACACCTTC	few	TRBV6-1	TRBD1	TRBJ1-2	15
CSVEYGFSADTQYF	TGCAGCGTTGAATACGGGTTTTCGGCAGATACGCAGTATTTT	NA	TRBV29-1	NA	TRBJ2-3	14